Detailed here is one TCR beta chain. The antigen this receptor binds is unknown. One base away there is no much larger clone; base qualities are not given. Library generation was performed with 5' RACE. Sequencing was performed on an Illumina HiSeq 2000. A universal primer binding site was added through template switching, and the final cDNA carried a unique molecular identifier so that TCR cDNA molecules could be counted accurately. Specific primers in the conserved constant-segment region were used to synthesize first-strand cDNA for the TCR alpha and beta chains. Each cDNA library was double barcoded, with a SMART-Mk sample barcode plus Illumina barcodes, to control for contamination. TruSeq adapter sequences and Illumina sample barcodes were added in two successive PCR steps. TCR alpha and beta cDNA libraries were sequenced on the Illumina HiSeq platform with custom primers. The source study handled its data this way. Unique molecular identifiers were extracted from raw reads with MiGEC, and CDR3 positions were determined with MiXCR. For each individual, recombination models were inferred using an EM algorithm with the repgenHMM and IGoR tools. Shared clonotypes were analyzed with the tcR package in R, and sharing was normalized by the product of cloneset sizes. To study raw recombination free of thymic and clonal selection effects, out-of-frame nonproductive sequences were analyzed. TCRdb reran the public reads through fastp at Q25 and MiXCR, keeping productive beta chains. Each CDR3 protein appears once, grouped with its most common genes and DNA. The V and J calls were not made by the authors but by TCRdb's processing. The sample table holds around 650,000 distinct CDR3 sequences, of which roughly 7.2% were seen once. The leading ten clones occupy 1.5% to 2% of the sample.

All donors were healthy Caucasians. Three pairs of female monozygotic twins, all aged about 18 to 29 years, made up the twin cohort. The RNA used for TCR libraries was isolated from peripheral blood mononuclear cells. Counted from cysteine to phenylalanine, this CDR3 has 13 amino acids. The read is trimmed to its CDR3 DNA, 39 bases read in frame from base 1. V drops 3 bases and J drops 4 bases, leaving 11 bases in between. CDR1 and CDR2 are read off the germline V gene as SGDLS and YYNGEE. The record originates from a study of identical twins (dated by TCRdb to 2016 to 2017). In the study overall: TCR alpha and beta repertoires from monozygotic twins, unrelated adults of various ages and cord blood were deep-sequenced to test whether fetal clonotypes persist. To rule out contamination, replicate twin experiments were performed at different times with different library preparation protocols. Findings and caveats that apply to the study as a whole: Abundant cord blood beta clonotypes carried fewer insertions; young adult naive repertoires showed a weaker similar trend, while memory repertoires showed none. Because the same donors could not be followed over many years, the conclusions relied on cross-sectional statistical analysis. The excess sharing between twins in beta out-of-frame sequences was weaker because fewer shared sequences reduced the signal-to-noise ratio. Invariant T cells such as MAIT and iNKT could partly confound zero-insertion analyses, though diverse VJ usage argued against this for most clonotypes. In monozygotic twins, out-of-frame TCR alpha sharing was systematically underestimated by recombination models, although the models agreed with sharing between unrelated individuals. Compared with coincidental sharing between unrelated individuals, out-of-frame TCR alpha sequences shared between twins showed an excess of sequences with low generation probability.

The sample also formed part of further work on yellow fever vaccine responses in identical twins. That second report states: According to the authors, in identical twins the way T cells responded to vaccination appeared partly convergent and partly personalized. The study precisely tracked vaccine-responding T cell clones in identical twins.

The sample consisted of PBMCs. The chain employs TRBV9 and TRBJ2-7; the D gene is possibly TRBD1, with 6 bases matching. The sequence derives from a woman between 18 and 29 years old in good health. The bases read TGTGCCAGCAGCGGGGACAACAGGTACGAGCAGTACTTC. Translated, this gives CASSGDNRYEQYF.